Sequencing of this TCR beta chain was carried out in a study of cytomegalovirus exposure and HLA in healthy donors. For this clone: The antigen is unknown.

A multiplex PCR was run with 60 Vbeta primers and 13 Jbeta primers. The table came from immunoSEQ multiplex PCR; TCRdb's copy has only in-frame clones and leaves some out. Here the sample spans 150,000 or so clones, about three quarters being singletons. Whole-study findings and limits: Analysis performed later found more than 15,000 TCR beta sequences associated with HLA alleles at 0.05 false discovery rate. Most TCR beta V segments were productive about 90% or about 30% of the time in an earlier analysis. A later analysis showed that HLA-associated TCR beta chains had undergone more clonal expansion than equally common others.

The sample was PBMCs. The TCR sequence derives from a man aged 40-50 years in good health and CMV-seropositive.

CDR3: CASSVAGGGYEQYF. The DNA for the CDR3 is TGTGCCAGCAGCGTGGCGGGAGGGGGCTACGAGCAGTACTTC. This chain links TRBV14 with TRBJ2-7; 9 positions match TRBD2. J lost 3 bases, V lost 5 bases, and 5 bases had no gene match. In germline, CDR1 is SGHDN, CDR2 FVKESK. The CDR3 has 14 amino acids.